Following are 30 T cell receptor beta chains from one sample sequenced in a study of beta chain features in type 1 diabetes. Every isolated RNA sample was fully reverse transcribed, so sequencing captured expressed TCRB transcripts. Here immunoSEQ multiplex PCR was the method, and the copy in TCRdb shows in-frame clones only, minus some. The sample yields some 410,000 clones, approximately 15% seen once. The sequenced sample was naive CD4+ T cells from blood. These receptors came from a man younger than 45 in good health.

This chain joins TRBV25-1 and TRBJ1-4; D ambiguous. CDR3 length: 12 residues. V shed 6 bases and J shed 6 bases, with 8 bases lying between them. In germline, CDR1 is MGHDK, CDR2 SYGVNS. The CDR3 sequence: CASRARDEKLFF. Here the CDR3 DNA reads TGTGCCAGCAGGGCGAGGGATGAAAAACTGTTTTTT.

This clone was found many times. This chain uses TRBV15 with TRBJ2-7; D is unclear. The V end lost 0 bases, the J end lost 5 bases, and 8 bases lay between the germline ends. The CDR3 is 13 residues long. Germline CDR1 LNHNV, CDR2 YYDKDF (reference sequence). The DNA of the CDR3 is TGTGCCACCAGCAGAGATTCGGGTAACGAGCAGTACTTC. It translates to CATSRDSGNEQYF.

This clone was detected ten times or more. The J gene is TRBJ2-1, the V gene TRBV6-6; D is ambiguous. CDR3 size: 11 residues. V lost 7 bases and J lost 10, with 11 bases in between. The germline gives CDR1 MNHNY, CDR2 SVGAGI (reference sequence). CDR3 bases: TGTGCCAGCACAACCAAGTGGGAGCAGTTCTTC. Protein product: CASTTKWEQFF.

On this clone: The sample contains more than one DNA sequence encoding this CDR3. V and J are TRBV2 and TRBJ2-5; D call uncertain. This CDR3 is 12 amino acids long. Germline loops: CDR1 SNHLY, CDR2 FYNNEI. V lost 4 bases to trimming and J lost 5 bases, with 8 bases between them. The CDR3 coding sequence is TGTGCCAGCAGTGTCGTGGGGGAGACCCAGTACTTC. The encoded protein is CASSVVGETQYF. The full variable domain, with the rest looked up from reference TRBV2 and TRBJ2-5, is EPEVTQTPSHQVTQMGQEVILRCVPISNHLYFYWYRQILGQKVEFLVSFYNNEISEKSEIFDDQFSVERPDGSNFTLKIRSTKLEDSAMYFCASSVVGETQYFGPGTRLLVL.

V and J are TRBV7-6 and TRBJ2-5, with D unclear. This CDR3 has 13 residues. The V and J ends lost 3 bases and 2 bases respectively, with 7 bases between them. Germline V gene lookup returns CDR1 SGHVS and CDR2 FNYEAQ. CDR3 nucleotides: TGTGCCAGCAGCTTGGCCACGCAAGAGACCCAGTACTTC. As protein: CASSLATQETQYF.

This chain joins TRBV5-4 and TRBJ2-5; a weak D match, TRBD1 (6 bases). Per germline, CDR1 SGHNT and CDR2 YYREEE (reference sequence). Trimming stripped 0 bases from V and 1 base from J, with 13 bases between. The CDR3 contains 16 residues. CDR3: CASSLEGTRIQETQYF. CDR3 coding DNA: TGTGCCAGCAGCTTGGAGGGGACAAGAATCCAAGAGACCCAGTACTTC. Full variable domain (missing parts from reference TRBV5-4 and TRBJ2-5): ETGVTQSPTHLIKTRGQQVTLRCSSQSGHNTVSWYQQALGQGPQFIFQYYREEENGRGNFPPRFSGLQFPNYSSELNVNALELDDSALYLCASSLEGTRIQETQYFGPGTRLLVL.

The rearrangement joins TRBV4-1 to TRBJ1-5; TRBD1 agrees at 8 bases. The CDR3 has 16 amino acids. V trimming: 1 base; J trimming: 5 bases; junction bases outside the gene matches: 7. In germline, CDR1 is MGHRA, CDR2 YSYEKL. This CDR3 is CASSQGPRQGYQPQHF. The CDR3 coding sequence is TGCGCCAGCAGCCAAGGCCCACGACAGGGGTATCAGCCCCAGCATTTT.

This clone was observed a few times. The gene calls are TRBV7-2 and TRBJ2-5, with 10 bases identical to TRBD2. Germline V gene lookup returns CDR1 SGHTA and CDR2 FQGNSA. The CDR3 loop spans 15 amino acids. V gave up 5 bases and J gave up 3 bases; unmatched junction bases: 6. This CDR3 reads CASSQLAGREETQYF. The CDR3 region has the DNA TGTGCCAGCAGCCAACTAGCGGGGCGAGAAGAGACCCAGTACTTC.

Worth noting for this clone: Other nucleotide sequences in the sample specify the same CDR3. The gene calls are TRBV14 and TRBJ1-5, with 7 bases matching TRBD1. Germline values: CDR1 SGHDN, CDR2 FVKESK. The V gene end was trimmed by 4 bases and the J gene end by 4 bases; junction bases not matched to a gene: 4. CDR3 length equals 14 residues. The CDR3 nucleotides read TGTGCCAGCAGCCCGACAGGGCGTAATCAGCCCCAGCATTTT. Protein product: CASSPTGRNQPQHF.

This rearrangement joins TRBV28 to TRBJ2-7, with 8 bases aligning to TRBD2. The ends lost 7 bases at V and 0 bases at J; junction bases unmatched: 11. CDR1 MDHEN and CDR2 SYDVKM come from the germline V gene. The CDR3 covers 16 residues. DNA of the CDR3: TGTGCCAGCACCACCGCTAGCGGGTCCAGCTCCTACGAGCAGTACGTC. As protein: CASTTASGSSSYEQYV.

V and J are TRBV7-2 and TRBJ2-1; TRBD2 is a possible D gene (6 bases). Germline CDR1 SGHTA, CDR2 FQGNSA. The V end was cut by 2 bases, the J end by 9 bases, with 11 bases between. The CDR3 is 13 residues long. Written as DNA, the CDR3 is TGTGCCAGCAGCTTATATACTAGCCGTGAGCAGTTCTTC. Encoded protein: CASSLYTSREQFF.

This clone has a handful of counts. This chain uses TRBV30 with TRBJ1-1; tentatively, D is TRBD1 (5 bases). This CDR3 comprises 13 residues. The germline V and J ends were trimmed by 2 bases and 3 bases, with 10 bases remaining between them. Germline V lookup: CDR1 GTSNPN, CDR2 SVGIG (reference sequence). CDR3 amino acids: CAWSPGPHTEAFF. DNA for the CDR3: TGTGCCTGGAGTCCAGGGCCCCACACTGAAGCTTTCTTT.

V and J are TRBV20-1 and TRBJ2-3; D remains ambiguous. Trimming took 4 bases from V and 4 from J, leaving 6 bases between them. CDR1 is DFQATT and CDR2 is SNEGSKA in the germline V gene (reference sequence). CDR3 length: 11 amino acids. CDR3: CSATHSDTQYF. The CDR3 DNA follows: TGCAGTGCTACCCACTCAGATACGCAGTATTTT.

The chain uses TRBV7-2 and TRBJ1-4, with 7 bases fitting TRBD1. After removal of 3 bases from V and 3 bases from J, the junction contained 4 bases not matched to a gene. The CDR3 sequence is 15 residues long. The germline gives CDR1 SGHTA, CDR2 FQGNSA. CDR3 coding DNA: TGTGCCAGCAGCTTGACAGGGTTGGCTAATGAAAAACTGTTTTTT. It yields the protein CASSLTGLANEKLFF.

This clone was counted between two and nine times. Here the CDR3 reads CASSQNSADTQYF. CDR3 nucleotides: TGCGCCAGCAGCCAAAATTCCGCAGATACGCAGTATTTT. The chain employs TRBV4-1 and TRBJ2-3; no clear D. V dropped 2 bases and J dropped 4 bases, with 7 bases sitting between them. CDR3 size: 13 residues. The germline CDR1 and CDR2 sequences are MGHRA and YSYEKL.

This clone was found a few times. The rearrangement links TRBV2 to TRBJ2-7; D might be TRBD2 (6 bases). The V end lost 2 bases, the J end lost 9 bases, and 11 bases lay between the germline ends. Germline loops: CDR1 SNHLY, CDR2 FYNNEI. The CDR3 contains 12 residues. The CDR3 spells CASSEWGLAQYF. CDR3 nucleotides: TGTGCCAGCAGTGAATGGGGACTGGCGCAGTACTTC.

This clone was counted a few times. The V gene is TRBV6-6, the J gene TRBJ1-1; unclear D gene. The V end lost 0 bases, the J end lost 5 bases, and 10 bases lay between the germline ends. CDR1 MNHNY and CDR2 SVGAGI come from the germline V gene (reference sequence). This CDR3 has 14 residues. CDR3 coding DNA: TGTGCCAGCAGTTACTCCAACAAACGGACTGAAGCTTTCTTT. It encodes CASSYSNKRTEAFF.

This chain joins TRBV7-2 and TRBJ2-3, with D tentatively TRBD1 or TRBD2 (5 bases each). V was cut by 4 bases and J by 0 bases, with 23 bases left in between. CDR1 and CDR2 (germline): SGHTA, FQGNSA. The CDR3 is made up of 19 amino acids. This CDR3 reads CASSSGGGHVSPSTDTQYF. CDR3 in DNA: TGTGCCAGCAGCTCAGGAGGTGGACACGTGTCCCCTAGCACAGATACGCAGTATTTT.

This clone was seen more than once but under ten times. The chain recombines TRBV6-5 with TRBJ2-1, with TRBD2 identical over 7 bases. J gave up 7 bases and V 6 bases, and 6 bases lay outside the gene matches. The CDR3 contains 13 residues. The germline V gene encodes CDR1 MNHEY and CDR2 SVGAGI. The CDR3 is CASSRLAWNEQFF. The CDR3 nucleotides read TGTGCCAGCAGCCGACTAGCTTGGAATGAGCAGTTCTTC.

The chain is built from TRBV10-3 and TRBJ2-3, with D unresolved. Germline CDR1 ENHRY, CDR2 SYGVKD. V lost 11 bases and J 0 bases, leaving 18 bases between the germline ends. The CDR3 has 15 residues. CDR3 in amino acids: CAVAVLGSSTDTQYF. The CDR3 DNA follows: TGTGCCGTCGCAGTTCTGGGCAGTAGCACAGATACGCAGTATTTT.

The J gene is TRBJ2-7, the V gene TRBV10-3; TRBD1 agrees at 8 bases. CDR3 size: 13 residues. Trimming took 8 bases from V and 5 from J; bases not matched to a gene: 8. Germline V gene sequence: CDR1 ENHRY, CDR2 SYGVKD. The CDR3 reads CAIGTSTGDEQYV. The CDR3 bases are TGTGCCATCGGAACATCGACAGGGGACGAGCAGTACGTC.

Concerning this clone: Within the sample, other DNA sequences also encode this same CDR3. V gene TRBV30 combines with J gene TRBJ2-5, with D hard to call. Trimming pared 3 bases from V and 5 bases from J, leaving 13 bases between. This CDR3 contains 13 residues. The germline V gene has CDR1 GTSNPN and CDR2 SVGIG (reference sequence). CDR3: CAWSVRIQETQYF. The CDR3, as DNA: TGTGCCTGGAGCGTCCGCATCCAGGAGACCCAGTACTTC.

This clone occurred a few times. J is TRBJ2-7 and V is TRBV7-2; 7 nucleotides agree with TRBD1. CDR1 and CDR2 from the germline V gene are SGHTA and FQGNSA. This CDR3 is built from 16 residues. J was trimmed by 3 bases and V by 6 bases; bases with no gene match: 14. In nucleotides, the CDR3 is TGTGCCAGCAGAAGCAACAGGGGTTTAATCCTCTACGAGCAGTACTTC. Translation gives CASRSNRGLILYEQYF.

V is TRBV6-5 and J is TRBJ1-2; no definite D call. The V gene's germline CDR1 is MNHEY and CDR2 SVGAGI. The CDR3 has 14 residues. Trimming shortened V by 3 bases and J by 5 bases, and 13 bases separated the two germline ends. The CDR3 region has the DNA TGTGCCAGCAGTTATAAGTGGGCTGAATATGGCTACACCTTC. It specifies CASSYKWAEYGYTF.

A few counts support this clone. The V gene is TRBV27, the J gene TRBJ1-1; D gene ambiguous. V was shortened by 6 bases and J by 3 bases, with 5 bases between the two germline ends. CDR1 is MNHEY, CDR2 SMNVEV, per germline (reference sequence). This CDR3 spans 11 amino acids. Here the CDR3 DNA reads TGTGCCAGCAGAGATTACACTGAAGCTTTCTTT. Its protein product is CASRDYTEAFF.

The chain carries TRBV7-8 and TRBJ2-3; 7 bases fit TRBD2. Germline values: CDR1 SGHVS, CDR2 FQNEAQ. V trimming: 1 base; J trimming: 0 bases; junction bases outside the gene matches: 1. This CDR3 has 15 amino acids. CDR3 coding DNA: TGTGCCAGCAGCTTAGATAGCGGGAGCACAGATACGCAGTATTTT. The encoded protein is CASSLDSGSTDTQYF. Supplemented by reference TRBV7-8 and TRBJ2-3, the full variable domain reads GAGVSQSPRYKVAKRGQDVALRCDPISGHVSLFWYQQALGQGPEFLTYFQNEAQLDKSGLPSDRFFAERPEGSVSTLKIQRTQQEDSAVYLCASSLDSGSTDTQYFGPGTRLTVL.

In its sample, this clone was seen a few times. V usage is TRBV7-2 and J usage is TRBJ2-1, with TRBD2 identical over 12 bases. J lost 10 bases, V lost 2 bases, and 12 bases had no gene match. Germline lookup yields CDR1 SGHTA and CDR2 FQGNSA. The CDR3 is 17 residues long. DNA for the CDR3: TGTGCCAGCAGCTTAATTCCGGGTAGGCTAGCGGGAGGGGAGCAGTTCTTC. This gives the protein CASSLIPGRLAGGEQFF.

This chain uses TRBV15 with TRBJ2-7, with D hard to call. CDR3 length: 14 amino acids. Trimming left V 0 bases short and J 6 bases short, with 12 bases between. Germline V lookup: CDR1 LNHNV, CDR2 YYDKDF (reference sequence). The CDR3 DNA reads TGTGCCACCAGCAGAGATATCGATGGTGCCGAGCAGTACGTC. Translated: CATSRDIDGAEQYV.

Points on this clone: Other DNA sequences in this sample translate to the same CDR3. This rearrangement joins TRBV18 to TRBJ2-7; no reliable D call. The CDR3 has 12 amino acids. Trimming cost V 6 bases and J 0 bases, with 6 bases left between them. From germline, CDR1 is KGHSH and CDR2 LQKENI. The CDR3 DNA sequence: TGTGCCAGCTCGTCAAGCTCCTACGAGCAGTACGTC. Translating gives CASSSSSYEQYV.

The chain carries TRBV5-1 and TRBJ2-1; tentatively, D is TRBD1 or TRBD2 (5 bases each). The V end lost 3 bases, the J end lost 0 bases, and 7 bases lay between the germline ends. The V gene's germline CDR1 is SGHRS and CDR2 YFSETQ. The CDR3 is made up of 14 amino acids. In DNA form, the CDR3 reads TGCGCCAGCAGCTCGGGACGCTCCTACAATGAGCAGTTCTTC. Protein sequence: CASSSGRSYNEQFF. The variable domain in full, with the rest retrieved from reference TRBV5-1 and TRBJ2-1, is KAGVTQTPRYLIKTRGQQVTLSCSPISGHRSVSWYQQTPGQGLQFLFEYFSETQRNKGNFPGRFSGRQFSNSRSEMNVSTLELGDSALYLCASSSGRSYNEQFFGPGTRLTVL.